This TCR beta chain came from a study of shared clonotypes between healthy human individuals. Produced via immunoSEQ multiplex PCR; TCRdb's table is partial and in-frame only. The table records 850,000 to 1,100,000 clones, 70% to 85% of them present only once. The TCR sequence derives from a man aged 18 to 30 in good health. Some clones in this sample may be carry-over from other donors' samples. Input material: memory CD4+ T cells from PBMCs. This sample's subset: CD45RA-negative fraction.

The CDR3 loop reads CASRYRDRNTGELFF. CDR3 in DNA: TGTGCCAGCAGATACCGGGACAGGAACACCGGGGAGCTGTTTTTT. This chain connects TRBV6-1 to TRBJ2-2; TRBD1 agrees at 7 bases. This CDR3 comprises 15 residues. The V segment lost 6 bases and the J segment 1 base; nucleotides outside the gene matches: 5. Per the germline V gene, CDR1 is MNHNS and CDR2 is SASEGT.